This TCR beta chain was obtained from a study of blood T cell repertoires in COVID-19. Across the whole study: Samples of COVID-19 (acute and convalescent) were obtained from the United States, Italy and Spain. Sources were T cells, B-cell-depleted T cells, or PBMCs; the material itself was cDNA or gDNA.

Method: immunoSEQ multiplex PCR; TCRdb's copy keeps in-frame clones and lacks some. The sample yields some 350,000 clones, about 90% seen once. Germline V gene lookup returns CDR1 LNHDA and CDR2 SQIVND (reference sequence). The CDR3 sequence is 17 residues long. Losses at the gene ends were 6 bases for V and 6 bases for J; bases not matched to a gene: 19. V is TRBV19 and J is TRBJ2-7; 8 positions match TRBD1. The sequencing input was peripheral blood. This clonotype was sampled from a man in his late teens or twenties with active or convalescent COVID-19. The CDR3 nucleotides read TGTGCCAGTAGCAAGTTGCCTGGACAGGGTCTTTCAGGCGAGCAGTACTTC. This gives the protein CASSKLPGQGLSGEQYF.